Below, 25 T cell receptor beta chains from the same sample are listed, as sequenced in a study of vaccination effects on CD4 cells after COVID-19 (dated by TCRdb to between 2021 and 2024). Library generation was performed with the immunoSEQ multiplex PCR assay. TCRdb holds this immuneACCESS table with in-frame rearrangements only. Some clones are missing; in checked studies, unresolved V genes explain under half, and the rest has no known cause. The sample table lists roughly 25,000 clones, roughly 72% of them with a count of one. Jointly, the top ten make up around 19% of the sample. To identify antigen-specific CD4+ T cell clonotypes by their expansion, the ViraFEST assay first stimulated PBMC with viral peptide pools and then applied TCR sequencing. After around 11 days of culture, CD4+ T cells were isolated with the EasySep CD4+ T cell isolation kit. Convalescent patients had PCR-confirmed SARS-CoV-2 infection between March and December 2020, before Alpha, Beta and Delta variants emerged in the United States.

No antigen has been assigned to these receptors. Specimen: CD4+ T cells from PBMCs cultured with SARS-CoV-2 spike peptides, collected before COVID-19 vaccination. The cell subset or site tag for this specimen amounts to: SARS-CoV-2 spike overlapping peptide pool stimulation. All receptors come from a human donor who had a prior SARS-CoV-2 infection.

This clone was seen a single time. The chain combines TRBV27 with TRBJ2-1; 12 nucleotides match TRBD2. V shed 5 bases and J 14 bases; nucleotides not matched to a gene: 10. CDR1 and CDR2 from the germline V gene are MNHEY and SMNVEV (reference sequence). This CDR3 has 14 amino acids. DNA for the CDR3: TGTGCCAGCAGTCGTCAGACTAGCGGGAGTCGGGAGTTCTTC. Translating gives CASSRQTSGSREFF.

The rearrangement links TRBV4-1 to TRBJ1-2, with D possibly matching TRBD1 (5 bases). The CDR3 totals 15 residues. Deletions cut 1 base from V and 5 bases from J, with 14 bases between. Germline CDR1 reads MGHRA; CDR2 reads YSYEKL. The CDR3 sequence is CASSQVVGDPYGYTF. In DNA form, the CDR3 reads TGCGCCAGCAGCCAAGTTGTGGGGGACCCATATGGCTACACCTTC.

The gene calls are TRBV7-2 and TRBJ2-7; no clear D. There are 11 residues in the CDR3. CDR1 is SGHTA, CDR2 FQGNSA, per germline. The ends were cut back, 4 bases at V and 3 bases at J, with 4 bases in the middle. CDR3 sequence reads: CASSSYYEQYF. CDR3 coding DNA: TGTGCCAGCAGCTCTTACTACGAGCAGTACTTC. Based on the CDR3 plus reference TRBV7-2 and TRBJ2-7, the full variable domain is GAGVSQSPSNKVTEKGKDVELRCDPISGHTALYWYRQSLGQGLEFLIYFQGNSAPDKSGLPSDRFSAERTGGSVSTLTIQRTQQEDSAVYLCASSSYYEQYFGPGTRLTVT.

The V call is TRBV20-1, the J call TRBJ2-1; 7 positions match TRBD2. The CDR3 has 17 residues. J was trimmed by 0 bases and V by 3 bases; bases with no gene match: 11. CDR1 DFQATT and CDR2 SNEGSKA come from the germline V gene (reference sequence). CDR3 DNA sequence: TGCAGTGCTAGTAAGTGGGACTACACCAACTCCTACAATGAGCAGTTCTTC. Protein sequence: CSASKWDYTNSYNEQFF.

The rearrangement joins TRBV30 to TRBJ2-7, with no clear D. CDR3 length: 13 residues. Germline V gives CDR1 GTSNPN, CDR2 SVGIG (reference sequence). Between the trimmed V and J ends, which lost 0 bases and 4 bases, there was a span of 10 bases. The CDR3: CAWSVPRIYEQYF. CDR3 coding DNA: TGTGCCTGGAGTGTACCCAGGATTTACGAGCAGTACTTC.

The chain links TRBV5-4 to TRBJ2-1; TRBD2 matches 10 bases. The germline V gene has CDR1 SGHNT and CDR2 YYREEE (reference sequence). Trimming removed 4 bases from V and 4 bases from J; junction bases left unmatched: 5. The CDR3 contains 15 residues. The CDR3 protein is CASSPIAGGYNEQFF. The CDR3 nucleotides read TGTGCCAGCAGCCCCATAGCGGGGGGATACAATGAGCAGTTCTTC.

This clone turned up a few times. The chain combines TRBV6-5 with TRBJ1-3; 8 bases are a match to TRBD1. V shed 6 bases and J 3 bases; nucleotides not matched to a gene: 4. The germline V gene encodes CDR1 MNHEY and CDR2 SVGAGI. This CDR3 has 14 amino acids. CDR3: CASRQGALGNTIYF. CDR3 DNA: TGTGCCAGCAGGCAGGGGGCGCTTGGAAACACCATATATTTT.

This chain connects TRBV9 to TRBJ2-7; D is unresolved. The germline V gene has CDR1 SGDLS and CDR2 YYNGEE. V was trimmed by 0 bases and J by 1 base, leaving 8 bases between them. The CDR3 spans 14 residues. The CDR3 is CASSVAGASYEQYF. The CDR3 bases are TGTGCCAGCAGCGTAGCAGGCGCGTCCTACGAGCAGTACTTC.

V is TRBV11-1 and J is TRBJ2-1, with 7 nucleotides matching TRBD1. Per the germline V gene, CDR1 is SGHAT and CDR2 is FQDESV (reference sequence). The CDR3 consists of 14 residues. V lost 3 bases, J lost 9 bases, and 8 bases stayed unmatched. The CDR3 DNA sequence: TGTGCCAGCAGCTTGAACAGGGGAGAAAGTGAGCAGTTCTTC. This gives the protein CASSLNRGESEQFF.

CDR3 nucleotide sequence: TGTGCCACCAGCAGAGATTCGGGGACCATATATTTT. It yields the protein CATSRDSGTIYF. The chain has TRBV15 and TRBJ1-3; no clear D. The germline CDR1 and CDR2 sequences are LNHNV and YYDKDF (reference sequence). Trimming removed 0 bases from V and 10 bases from J, with 7 bases in between. The length of the CDR3 is 12 residues.

This sequence joins TRBV4-1 and TRBJ2-3; tentatively, D is TRBD1 or TRBD2 (5 bases each). The CDR3 length is 18 residues. V lost 3 bases to trimming and J lost 2 bases, with 21 bases between them. Per germline, CDR1 MGHRA and CDR2 YSYEKL. CDR3 protein: CASSQIIGTGYNTDTQYF. The DNA for the CDR3 is TGCGCCAGCAGCCAGATTATTGGGACGGGGTATAACACAGATACGCAGTATTTT.

This clone came up a few times. V is TRBV4-1 and J is TRBJ2-7; 7 bases are a match to TRBD1. In germline, CDR1 is MGHRA, CDR2 YSYEKL. This CDR3 has 17 residues. V dropped 1 base and J dropped 2; count of bases not matched to a gene: 11. The CDR3 here is CASSQGALRGRPYEQYF. In DNA form, the CDR3 reads TGCGCCAGCAGCCAAGGGGCATTAAGGGGGCGGCCCTACGAGCAGTACTTC.

The chain uses TRBV5-1 and TRBJ2-5; D may be TRBD1 or TRBD2 (5 bases each). The CDR3 loop spans 15 amino acids. Germline CDR1 and CDR2: SGHRS and YFSETQ. Trimming cost V 0 bases and J 5 bases, with 14 bases left between them. The CDR3, as DNA: TGCGCCAGCAGCTTGGCCGGGGCTGAGGCGGAGACCCAGTACTTC. It encodes CASSLAGAEAETQYF.

Many counts were recorded for this clone. The chain carries TRBV4-2 and TRBJ2-7, with 12 positions matching TRBD2. With 3 bases clipped from V and 3 bases from J, the junction kept 3 bases outside the gene matches. CDR3 length: 15 residues. In germline, CDR1 is LGHNA, CDR2 YNFKEQ. The CDR3 sequence: CASSQLLAGGYEQYF. In nucleotides, the CDR3 is TGTGCCAGCAGCCAGCTACTAGCGGGGGGCTACGAGCAGTACTTC.

V usage is TRBV4-1 and J usage is TRBJ2-3, with D perhaps TRBD2 (7 bases). CDR1 is MGHRA, CDR2 YSYEKL, per germline. This CDR3 is built from 15 residues. V was shortened by 7 bases and J by 5 bases, with 19 bases between the two germline ends. CDR3 nucleotide sequence: TGCGCCAGCACACTTGGGGGGGGGCCTGTAGATACGCAGTATTTT. Translation gives CASTLGGGPVDTQYF.

The chain recombines TRBV7-2 with TRBJ2-7; either TRBD1 or TRBD2 may supply D (6 bases each). V lost 3 bases and J lost 2, with 8 bases in between. This CDR3 is built from 13 residues. From germline, CDR1 is SGHTA and CDR2 FQGNSA. Here the CDR3 reads CASSLGGPYEQYF. The CDR3 DNA reads as TGTGCCAGCAGCTTGGGGGGCCCCTACGAGCAGTACTTC.

V is TRBV7-9 and J is TRBJ2-5, with 11 bases fitting TRBD2. V gave up 4 bases and J gave up 3 bases; unmatched junction bases: 1. Germline-derived CDR1 and CDR2 are SEHNR and FQNEAQ (reference sequence). The CDR3 is 14 residues long. CDR3 bases: TGTGCCAGCAGCTCGGGACTAGCGGAAGAGACCCAGTACTTC. Its translation: CASSSGLAEETQYF. The full variable domain, in which reference TRBV7-9 and TRBJ2-5 provide the parts outside the CDR3, is DTGVSQNPRHKITKRGQNVTFRCDPISEHNRLYWYRQTLGQGPEFLTYFQNEAQLEKSRLLSDRFSAERPKGSFSTLEIQRTEQGDSAMYLCASSSGLAEETQYFGPGTRLLVL.

The V call is TRBV5-1, the J call TRBJ1-1, with a tentative D call TRBD1 (6 bases). The ends were cut back, 3 bases at V and 5 bases at J, with 11 bases in the middle. Germline loops: CDR1 SGHRS, CDR2 YFSETQ. The CDR3 loop spans 13 amino acids. The CDR3 DNA sequence: TGCGCCAGCAGCTCTCAGGGGATTACTGAAGCTTTCTTT. Translating it yields CASSSQGITEAFF.

This clone turned up a few times. The gene calls are TRBV7-6 and TRBJ2-7; 9 bases agree with TRBD2. The germline gives CDR1 SGHVS, CDR2 FNYEAQ. The V segment lost 0 bases and the J segment 6 bases; nucleotides outside the gene matches: 6. This CDR3 has 15 residues. The CDR3 region has the DNA TGTGCCAGCAGCTTAGCCGGGACTAGCTCGGGCGAGCAGTACTTC. Translation gives CASSLAGTSSGEQYF.

This clone was picked up a small number of times. The chain uses TRBV14 and TRBJ2-3; D is uncertain. The CDR3 runs to 13 residues. Germline loops: CDR1 SGHDN, CDR2 FVKESK. The ends were cut back, 4 bases at V and 6 bases at J, with 11 bases in the middle. CDR3: CASSRTRRDTQYF. The CDR3 coding sequence is TGTGCCAGCAGCCGGACCCGGCGGGATACGCAGTATTTT.

The chain uses TRBV9 and TRBJ2-3; 7 positions agree with TRBD2. The CDR3 contains 16 residues. Germline V gene data show CDR1 as SGDLS and CDR2 as YYNGEE. V was clipped by 4 bases and J by 0 bases; unmatched bases: 8. Written as DNA, the CDR3 is TGTGCCAGCAGCCCGAGGGACTATCCTAGCACAGATACGCAGTATTTT. This gives the protein CASSPRDYPSTDTQYF.

This sequence joins TRBV5-1 and TRBJ1-5, with 7 bases aligning to TRBD1. Germline V gene sequence: CDR1 SGHRS, CDR2 YFSETQ. This CDR3 has 15 amino acids. The V and J ends lost 1 base and 3 bases, in that order; junction bases with no gene match: 4. The CDR3 here is CASSLFTGVNQPQHF. The CDR3, as DNA: TGCGCCAGCAGCTTGTTTACAGGGGTCAATCAGCCCCAGCATTTT.

The sample holds one count of this clone. The chain combines TRBV25-1 with TRBJ1-4; no definite D call. The V end lost 2 bases, the J end lost 8 bases, and 21 bases lay between the germline ends. This CDR3 region has 17 residues. Germline CDR1 is MGHDK and CDR2 is SYGVNS. The CDR3 protein is CASSEAIGSGSREKLFF. The CDR3 DNA reads as TGTGCCAGCAGTGAAGCGATAGGGTCAGGTTCGCGGGAAAAACTGTTTTTT.

This clone occurred once. The rearrangement uses TRBV30 and TRBJ1-2; TRBD1 aligns across 8 bases. After removal of 3 bases from V and 5 bases from J, the junction contained 5 bases not matched to a gene. Germline assignment: CDR1 GTSNPN and CDR2 SVGIG (reference sequence). The CDR3 runs 13 residues. The chain's CDR3 is CAWSVQGAYGYTF. The DNA for the CDR3 is TGTGCCTGGAGCGTTCAGGGGGCATATGGCTACACCTTC.

The V gene is TRBV12-3 or TRBV12-4, the J gene TRBJ2-3, with D uncertain. The CDR3 runs 13 residues. Trimming shortened V by 5 bases and J by 1 base, and 7 bases separated the two germline ends. CDR3 DNA sequence: TGTGCCAGCAGTGTATGGCGCACAGATACGCAGTATTTT. Its translation is CASSVWRTDTQYF.